This T cell receptor (beta chain) is from a study of cytomegalovirus exposure and HLA in healthy donors. V lost 1 base and J lost 6, with 20 bases in between. In germline, CDR1 is SGHRS, CDR2 YFSETQ. The CDR3 length is 16 residues. Study conclusions and caveats: It was reported in a later analysis that an Asian-associated ancestry cluster showed fewer N-insertions than the approximately 670-donor mean. In vitro assays verified that three CMV-associated chains recognized CMV antigens specifically. A later analysis showed that HLA-associated TCR beta chains had undergone more clonal expansion than equally common others.

Notes on this clone: Its antigen is still unknown.

PCR employed 60 Vbeta and 13 Jbeta primers. Original methodology: In a later analysis, 80 million or so unique TCR beta chains included roughly 11 million shared by two or more donors. Generated by immunoSEQ multiplex PCR, the TCRdb table keeps only in-frame clones and is missing some. That table is the source of V, J and clone size, and D and trimming were worked out from the DNA. The sample lists some 140,000 clones; 70% to 80% were seen once. The sequenced sample was PBMCs. This chain links TRBV5-1 with TRBJ2-7, with D perhaps TRBD2 (6 bases). The receptor comes from a woman between 45 and 65 years old in good health and CMV-seropositive. The CDR3 protein is CASSLLMGIRGGEQYF. The CDR3 DNA reads as TGCGCCAGCAGCTTGTTGATGGGGATACGGGGAGGCGAGCAGTACTTC.